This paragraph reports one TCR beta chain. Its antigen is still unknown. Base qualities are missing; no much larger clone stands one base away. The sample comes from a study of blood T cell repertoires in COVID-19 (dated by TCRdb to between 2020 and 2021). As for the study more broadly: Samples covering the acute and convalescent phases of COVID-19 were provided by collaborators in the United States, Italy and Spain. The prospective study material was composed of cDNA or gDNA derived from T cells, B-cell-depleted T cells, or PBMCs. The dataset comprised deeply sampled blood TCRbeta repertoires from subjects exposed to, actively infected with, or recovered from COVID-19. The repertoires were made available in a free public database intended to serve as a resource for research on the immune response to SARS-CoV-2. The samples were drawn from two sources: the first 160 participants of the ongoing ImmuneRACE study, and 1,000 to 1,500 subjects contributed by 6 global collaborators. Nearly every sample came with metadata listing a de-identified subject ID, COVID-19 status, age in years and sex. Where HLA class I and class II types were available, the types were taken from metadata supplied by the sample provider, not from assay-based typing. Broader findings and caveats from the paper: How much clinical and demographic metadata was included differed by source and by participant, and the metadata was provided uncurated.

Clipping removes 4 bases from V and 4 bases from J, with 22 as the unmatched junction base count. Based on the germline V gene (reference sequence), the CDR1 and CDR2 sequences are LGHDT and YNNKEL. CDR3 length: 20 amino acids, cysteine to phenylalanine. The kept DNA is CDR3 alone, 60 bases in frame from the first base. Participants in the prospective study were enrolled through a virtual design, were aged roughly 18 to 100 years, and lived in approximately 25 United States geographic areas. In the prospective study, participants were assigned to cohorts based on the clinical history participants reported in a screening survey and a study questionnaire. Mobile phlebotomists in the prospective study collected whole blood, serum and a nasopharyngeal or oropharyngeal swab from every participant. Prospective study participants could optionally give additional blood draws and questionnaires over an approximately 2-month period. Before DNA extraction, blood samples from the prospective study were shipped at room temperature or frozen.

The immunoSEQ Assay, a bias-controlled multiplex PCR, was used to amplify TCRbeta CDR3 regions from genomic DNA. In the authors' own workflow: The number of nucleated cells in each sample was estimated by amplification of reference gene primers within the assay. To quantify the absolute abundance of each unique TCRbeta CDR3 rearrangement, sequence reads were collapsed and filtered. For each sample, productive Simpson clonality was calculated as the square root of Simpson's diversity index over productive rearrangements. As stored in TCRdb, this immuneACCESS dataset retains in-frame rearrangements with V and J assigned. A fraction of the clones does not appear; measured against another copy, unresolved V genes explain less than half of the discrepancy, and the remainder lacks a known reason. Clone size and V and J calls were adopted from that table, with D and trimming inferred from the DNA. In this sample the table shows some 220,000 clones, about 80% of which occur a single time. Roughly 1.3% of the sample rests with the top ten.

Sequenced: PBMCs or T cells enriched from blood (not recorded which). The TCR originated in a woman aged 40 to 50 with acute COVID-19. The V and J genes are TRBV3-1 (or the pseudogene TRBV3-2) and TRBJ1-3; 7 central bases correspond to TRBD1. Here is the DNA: TGTGCCAGCAGCCCCTCCGGGACAGATAGTGTGAAGTATCGGGGAAACACCATATATTTT. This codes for CASSPSGTDSVKYRGNTIYF.